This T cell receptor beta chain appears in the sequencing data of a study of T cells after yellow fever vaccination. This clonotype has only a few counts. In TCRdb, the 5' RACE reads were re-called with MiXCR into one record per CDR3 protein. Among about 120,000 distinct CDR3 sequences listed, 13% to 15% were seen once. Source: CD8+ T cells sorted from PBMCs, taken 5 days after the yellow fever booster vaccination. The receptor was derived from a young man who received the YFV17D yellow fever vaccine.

The CDR3 region is CASSYRDRGPNTEAFF. The DNA for the CDR3 is TGTGCCAGCAGTTACCGTGACAGGGGGCCTAACACTGAAGCTTTCTTT. The chain couples TRBV6-6 to TRBJ1-1; TRBD1 matches at 10 bases. The CDR3 contains 16 residues. Germline V gene data show CDR1 as MNHNY and CDR2 as SVGAGI (reference sequence). The junction had 5 bases not matched to a gene; V was cut back by 2 bases and J by 2 bases.